The 8 T cell receptor beta chains below come from one sample, sequenced in a study of blood T cells in healthy people across ages. It was with a sample-barcoded 5' primer and a J-beta primer mix that a second PCR of roughly 6 to 12 cycles was run. MiXCR, run by TCRdb on the 5' RACE reads, gives a single entry per CDR3 protein. The table shows around 1,000,000 distinct CDR3 sequences, with roughly 24% occurring only once. These sequences were also reported in another study, on T cells of mothers and their children.

Input material: blood. These TCRs come from a girl aged 2 to 10 in good health.

This clonotype showed up just a few times. The chain has TRBV19 and TRBJ2-1; D is ambiguous. Judging by the DNA end, TRBJ2-5 fits better; the J call may be wrong. Germline V gives CDR1 LNHDA, CDR2 SQIVND (reference sequence). This CDR3 is built from 14 residues. This CDR3 is CASSLRDTPGTQYF. The CDR3 region has the DNA TGTGCCAGTAGTCTAAGAGACACACCAGGGACCCAGTACTTC.

This clonotype was seen a few times. V gene TRBV21-1 combines with J gene TRBJ2-1; the D call TRBD1 from the table was never checked on the DNA. With the DNA end fitting TRBJ2-7 better, the J assignment may be wrong. TRBV21-1 is annotated as a pseudogene. The CDR3 runs 15 residues. The CDR3 nucleotides are TGTGCCAGCAGCAAAAGGAGACAGGGTCCGGGGGAGCAGTACTTC. This translates into CASSKRRQGPGEQYF.

This clonotype was counted only a few times. The chain joins TRBV7-6 to TRBJ1-6, with D hard to call. This CDR3 region has 17 residues. CDR1 is SGHVS, CDR2 FNYEAQ, per germline. Trimming took 1 base from V and 0 from J, leaving 10 bases between them. CDR3 in DNA: TGTGCCAGCAGCTTAGAGGGCAGGAGCTCCTATAATTCACCCCTCCACTTT. Encoded protein: CASSLEGRSSYNSPLHF.

A few counts support this clonotype. The rearrangement joins TRBV20-1 to TRBJ1-2, with unresolved D. Germline values: CDR1 DFQATT, CDR2 SNEGSKA (reference sequence). Deletions cut 5 bases from V and 0 bases from J, with 13 bases between. This CDR3 region has 14 residues. The CDR3 DNA reads as TGCAGTGCTGTTGACGACGGACCTAACTATGGCTACACCTTC. It codes for CSAVDDGPNYGYTF.

V and J are TRBV4-2 and TRBJ2-7; D is undetermined. The V end was cut by 4 bases, the J end by 4 bases, with 11 bases between. The CDR3 runs 13 residues. CDR1 LGHNA and CDR2 YNFKEQ come from the germline V gene. CDR3 residues: CASSRDDGYEQYF. In DNA form, the CDR3 reads TGTGCCAGCAGCCGAGATGACGGATACGAGCAGTACTTC.

In its sample, this clonotype was seen a few times. The rearrangement joins TRBV11-2 to TRBJ1-2, with D uncertain. The CDR3 totals 14 residues. Germline CDR1 and CDR2: SGHAT and FQNNGV. Trimming pared 5 bases from V and 2 bases from J, leaving 12 bases between. The CDR3 region is CASSPNTANYGYTF. For the CDR3, the DNA is TGTGCCAGCAGCCCGAATACAGCCAACTATGGCTACACCTTC.

This clonotype was picked up many times. The J gene is TRBJ2-1, the V gene TRBV11-2, with a tentative D call TRBD2 (5 bases). Trimming took off 6 bases at V and 4 bases at J, with 16 bases between the two ends. CDR3 length: 15 residues. Germline assignment: CDR1 SGHAT and CDR2 FQNNGV. The CDR3 nucleotides are TGTGCCAGCAGTAAGGGAGCGGAGCCATACAATGAGCAGTTCTTC. It yields the protein CASSKGAEPYNEQFF.

The gene calls are TRBV2 and TRBJ2-7; unclear D gene. In germline, CDR1 is SNHLY, CDR2 FYNNEI. Trimming stripped 0 bases from V and 10 bases from J, with 10 bases between. The CDR3 contains 12 residues. The CDR3 coding sequence is TGTGCCAGCAGTGAAGCCTTACCCGCACAGTACTTC. Protein sequence: CASSEALPAQYF. The whole variable domain, remainder taken from reference TRBV2 and TRBJ2-7, is EPEVTQTPSHQVTQMGQEVILRCVPISNHLYFYWYRQILGQKVEFLVSFYNNEISEKSEIFDDQFSVERPDGSNFTLKIRSTKLEDSAMYFCASSEALPAQYFGPGTRLTVT.